The 12 T cell receptor beta chains presented below share a single source sample, sequenced in a study of blood T cell repertoires in COVID-19. Profiling relied on immunoSEQ multiplex PCR, and the TCRdb table lists in-frame clones only, not all of them. The table has over 90,000 clones, 88% seen once. Sequencing used peripheral blood. All receptors derive from a human donor in a cohort sampled during active COVID-19.

V gene TRBV25-1 combines with J gene TRBJ1-2, with 7 bases identical to TRBD1. V shed 5 bases and J 6 bases; nucleotides not matched to a gene: 6. Germline assignment: CDR1 MGHDK and CDR2 SYGVNS. The CDR3 runs 13 residues. The CDR3, as DNA: TGTGCCAGCAGTCCCAGGGGGACGAATGGCTACACCTTC. Protein sequence: CASSPRGTNGYTF.

The V call is TRBV19, the J call TRBJ2-7; TRBD2 might be the D (6 bases). The V end lost 4 bases, the J end lost 4 bases, and 8 bases lay between the germline ends. The CDR3 is made up of 12 amino acids. Germline CDR1 is LNHDA and CDR2 is SQIVND (reference sequence). The CDR3 sequence is CASSTGRYEQYF. The CDR3 region has the DNA TGTGCCAGTAGTACAGGGAGGTACGAGCAGTACTTC.

The genes are TRBV6-2 or TRBV6-3 and TRBJ1-1; 9 bases match TRBD1. V gave up 5 bases and J gave up 6 bases; unmatched junction bases: 7. The CDR3 consists of 14 residues. Germline V gives CDR1 MNHEY, CDR2 SVGEGT. The CDR3 is CASSIQGAPAEAFF. In DNA, the CDR3 is TGTGCCAGCAGTATACAGGGGGCGCCGGCTGAAGCTTTCTTT.

This CDR3 is CASKTGGTDTQYF. The DNA of the CDR3 is TGTGCCAGTAAAACAGGGGGGACAGATACGCAGTATTTT. The J gene is TRBJ2-3, the V gene TRBV28, with 8 bases that match TRBD1. CDR1 and CDR2 (germline): MDHEN, SYDVKM. V was pared by 9 bases and J by 3 bases, with 5 bases of the junction left unmatched. The CDR3 sequence is 13 residues long.

This clone was detected only a few times. The chain is built from TRBV4-1 and TRBJ1-1; the D gene is possibly TRBD1 (5 bases). V lost 6 bases, J lost 0 bases, and 11 bases lay in between. The CDR3 spans 14 residues. The germline CDR1 and CDR2 sequences are MGHRA and YSYEKL. CDR3 amino acids: CASRGVTVNTEAFF. In nucleotides, the CDR3 is TGCGCCAGCAGAGGGGTTACAGTGAACACTGAAGCTTTCTTT.

The chain recombines TRBV30 with TRBJ2-7; possibly TRBD1 for D (6 bases). V lost 5 bases and J 4 bases, leaving 12 bases between the germline ends. Germline CDR1 and CDR2: GTSNPN and SVGIG (reference sequence). This CDR3 contains 12 residues. CDR3 region: CAWGTDSYEQYF. The CDR3, as DNA: TGTGCCTGGGGGACGGACAGTTACGAGCAGTACTTC.

J is TRBJ2-7 and V is TRBV6-5; a possible D gene is TRBD1 (7 bases). In germline, CDR1 is MNHEY, CDR2 SVGAGI. Trimming pared 7 bases from V and 3 bases from J, leaving 16 bases between. The CDR3 runs to 14 residues. As DNA, the CDR3 is TGTGCCAGCAACCCAGGGGGGAGTTTCTACGAGCAGTACTTC. This codes for CASNPGGSFYEQYF.

The chain joins TRBV18 to TRBJ1-2, with no clear D. Per the germline V gene, CDR1 is KGHSH and CDR2 is LQKENI. There are 17 residues in the CDR3. With 3 bases removed from V and 0 bases from J, the gap between germline ends came to 17 bases. The DNA for the CDR3 is TGTGCCAGCTCACCCCGGCGGTACACCACCGCTAACTATGGCTACACCTTC. The encoded protein is CASSPRRYTTANYGYTF.

V usage is TRBV29-1 and J usage is TRBJ1-2; possibly TRBD1 for D (6 bases). The V gene's germline CDR1 is SQVTM and CDR2 ANQGSEA. The germline V and J ends were trimmed by 0 bases and 4 bases, with 9 bases remaining between them. The CDR3 consists of 13 residues. The CDR3 loop reads CSVEELQGYGYTF. The CDR3 DNA reads TGCAGCGTTGAAGAATTACAGGGCTATGGCTACACCTTC. Complete variable domain (other parts from reference TRBV29-1 and TRBJ1-2): SAVISQKPSRDICQRGTSLTIQCQVDSQVTMMFWYRQQPGQSLTLIATANQGSEATYESGFVIDKFPISRPNLTFSTLTVSNMSPEDSSIYLCSVEELQGYGYTFGSGTRLTVV.

V usage is TRBV10-2 and J usage is TRBJ1-3; 11 positions agree with TRBD1. Germline lookup yields CDR1 WSHSY and CDR2 SAAADI. This CDR3 comprises 18 residues. Unmatched junction bases numbered 15, after V lost 6 bases and J lost 5 bases. The chain's CDR3 is CASRGTLDRGPERNTIYF. CDR3 in DNA: TGCGCCAGCAGGGGGACCTTGGACAGGGGGCCGGAAAGAAACACCATATATTTT.

J is TRBJ1-5 and V is TRBV27; 8 nucleotides align to TRBD1. The trim removed 5 bases at V and 4 bases at J, leaving 4 bases unmatched. The CDR3 consists of 14 residues. Germline V CDR1 and CDR2: MNHEY, SMNVEV (reference sequence). The CDR3 DNA reads TGTGCCAGCAGTCCTGACAGGGGTAATCAGCCCCAGCATTTT. Translated, it gives CASSPDRGNQPQHF.

The CDR3 loop is CASEEGSSGNTIYF. The CDR3 coding sequence is TGTGCCAGTGAGGAGGGAAGCTCTGGAAACACCATATATTTT. The chain carries TRBV19 and TRBJ1-3; D is ambiguous. Germline values: CDR1 LNHDA, CDR2 SQIVND (reference sequence). This CDR3 has 14 residues. Trimming stripped 8 bases from V and 0 bases from J, with 11 bases between.